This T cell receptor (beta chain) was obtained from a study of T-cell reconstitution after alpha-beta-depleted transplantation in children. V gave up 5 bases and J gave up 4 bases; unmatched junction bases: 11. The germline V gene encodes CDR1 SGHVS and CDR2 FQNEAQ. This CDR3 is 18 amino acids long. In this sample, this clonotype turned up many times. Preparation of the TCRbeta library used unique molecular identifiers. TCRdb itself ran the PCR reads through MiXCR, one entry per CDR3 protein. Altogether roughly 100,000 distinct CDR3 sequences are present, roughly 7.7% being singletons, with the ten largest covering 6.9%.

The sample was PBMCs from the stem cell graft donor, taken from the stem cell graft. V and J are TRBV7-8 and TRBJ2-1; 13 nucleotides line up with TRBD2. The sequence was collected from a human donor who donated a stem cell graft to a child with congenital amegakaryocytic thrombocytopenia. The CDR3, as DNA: TGTGCCAGCAGCCCCCGAACAACTAGCGGGGGGGCGTACAATGAGCAGTTCTTC. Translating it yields CASSPRTTSGGAYNEQFF.